The rows below give T cell receptor beta chains drawn from one sample of a study of beta chain features in type 1 diabetes. Data came from immunoSEQ multiplex PCR; TCRdb stores just in-frame clones and leaves some out. The sample consists of nearly 700,000 clones, around an eighth of them appearing once. Sequenced material: naive CD4+ T cells from blood. These receptors originate from a young man with type 1 diabetes. Each CDR3 is given with its conserved first and last residue. The order of the fields is V gene, D gene, clone size, J gene, CDR3 DNA, CDR3 protein. The D gene is left open where the match is weak. For some rows the clone size is stated as once, few or many, or as a class when expanded; others skip it.

V gene: TRBV2; D gene: NA; clone size: NA; J gene: TRBJ1-1; CDR3 DNA: TGTGCCAGCAGTGAGGGGGCCCCAGGGTACACTGAAGCTTTCTTT; CDR3 protein: CASSEGAPGYTEAFF
V gene: TRBV29-1; D gene: NA; clone size: few; J gene: TRBJ2-3; CDR3 DNA: TGCAGCGCGATAGCGTTGGCTAGATCAGATACGCAGTATTTT; CDR3 protein: CSAIALARSDTQYF
V gene: TRBV27; D gene: TRBD2; clone size: NA; J gene: TRBJ2-1; CDR3 DNA: TGTGCCAGCAGTCCCCCAATAGCGGGGGGGACCTACAATGAGCAGTTCTTC; CDR3 protein: CASSPPIAGGTYNEQFF
V gene: TRBV6-5; D gene: NA; clone size: few; J gene: TRBJ2-2; CDR3 DNA: TGTGCCAGCAGTTACGGTTGGGCCCCGGGCACCGGGGAGCTGTTTTTT; CDR3 protein: CASSYGWAPGTGELFF
V gene: TRBV7-2; D gene: TRBD1; clone size: few; J gene: TRBJ2-7; CDR3 DNA: TGTGCCAGCAGCCCCCGGACAGGGGATGGGGCCTACGAGCAGTACTTC; CDR3 protein: CASSPRTGDGAYEQYF
V gene: TRBV5-1; D gene: NA; clone size: NA; J gene: TRBJ2-3; CDR3 DNA: TGCGCCAGCAGCTTGGGGGATTTCCCAGATACGCAGTATTTT; CDR3 protein: CASSLGDFPDTQYF
V gene: TRBV29-1; D gene: TRBD2; clone size: NA; J gene: TRBJ2-1; CDR3 DNA: TGCAGCGCACGGACTAGCGGGGGGTACAATGAGCAGTTCTTC; CDR3 protein: CSARTSGGYNEQFF
V gene: TRBV5-1; D gene: TRBD1; clone size: NA; J gene: TRBJ2-7; CDR3 DNA: TGCGCCAGCAGCCTCCAAGCCGGGACAGGGGGCCTCTCCTACGAGCAGTACTTC; CDR3 protein: CASSLQAGTGGLSYEQYF
V gene: TRBV7-9; D gene: NA; clone size: few; J gene: TRBJ1-4; CDR3 DNA: TGTGCCAGCAGCCCCGCCGGGACACCTAATGAAAAACTGTTTTTT; CDR3 protein: CASSPAGTPNEKLFF
V gene: TRBV2; D gene: NA; clone size: few; J gene: TRBJ1-5; CDR3 DNA: TGTGCCAGCAGAGTGGAGGCGGCGAATAATCAGCCCCAGCATTTT; CDR3 protein: CASRVEAANNQPQHF
V gene: TRBV5-6; D gene: NA; clone size: few; J gene: TRBJ1-5; CDR3 DNA: TGTGCCAGCAGCTCTAGCGGAAAGGGCAATCAGCCCCAGCATTTT; CDR3 protein: CASSSSGKGNQPQHF
V gene: TRBV7-9; D gene: NA; clone size: few; J gene: TRBJ2-5; CDR3 DNA: TGTGCCAGCAGCTTAGCCGTCGGGACATTCCAAGAGACCCAGTACTTC; CDR3 protein: CASSLAVGTFQETQYF
V gene: TRBV13; D gene: TRBD1; clone size: NA; J gene: TRBJ1-2; CDR3 DNA: TGTGCCAGCAGCCCGACAGGGGTAGGCTACACCTTC; CDR3 protein: CASSPTGVGYTF
V gene: TRBV4-2; D gene: TRBD2; clone size: NA; J gene: TRBJ2-5; CDR3 DNA: TGTGCCAGCAGCCAAGCGGGGACTAGCGAGGAGACCCAGTACTTC; CDR3 protein: CASSQAGTSEETQYF
V gene: TRBV19; D gene: NA; clone size: NA; J gene: TRBJ1-1; CDR3 DNA: TGTGCCAGTAGTCAGGGGACTGAAGCTTTCTTT; CDR3 protein: CASSQGTEAFF
V gene: TRBV27; D gene: TRBD2; clone size: NA; J gene: TRBJ2-1; CDR3 DNA: TGTGCCAGCAGAAGAGCGGGGGGGCCGAATGAGCAGTTCTTC; CDR3 protein: CASRRAGGPNEQFF
V gene: TRBV19; D gene: NA; clone size: NA; J gene: TRBJ1-1; CDR3 DNA: TGTGCCAGTAGACAGTCGGGCGGTAAGAACACTGAAGCTTTCTTT; CDR3 protein: CASRQSGGKNTEAFF
V gene: TRBV2; D gene: NA; clone size: few; J gene: TRBJ1-3; CDR3 DNA: TGTGCCAGCAGCACAGGGTTGTTTGGAAACACCATATATTTT; CDR3 protein: CASSTGLFGNTIYF
V gene: TRBV18; D gene: NA; clone size: NA; J gene: TRBJ1-5; CDR3 DNA: TGTGCCAGCTCACCACAGGGTCCAGAGCCCCAGCATTTT; CDR3 protein: CASSPQGPEPQHF
V gene: TRBV29-1; D gene: TRBD1; clone size: few; J gene: TRBJ2-3; CDR3 DNA: TGCAGCGCAGCAGGGGGCGAAACAGATACGCAGTATTTT; CDR3 protein: CSAAGGETDTQYF
V gene: TRBV6-6; D gene: NA; clone size: NA; J gene: TRBJ2-3; CDR3 DNA: TGTGCCAGCAGTTACGGGGGCAGGGACACAGATACGCAGTATTTT; CDR3 protein: CASSYGGRDTDTQYF
V gene: TRBV7-9; D gene: NA; clone size: few; J gene: TRBJ2-2; CDR3 DNA: TGTGCCAGCAGCTGGGTTACCGGGGAGCTGTTTTTT; CDR3 protein: CASSWVTGELFF
V gene: TRBV6-1; D gene: NA; clone size: once; J gene: TRBJ2-7; CDR3 DNA: TGTGCCAGCAGTGAAAGGGTCAGGACGCACGAGCAGTACTTC; CDR3 protein: CASSERVRTHEQYF